The 16 T cell receptor beta chains below all came from one sample that was sequenced in a study of T cell changes during pregnancy in multiple sclerosis. Using immunoSEQ multiplex PCR, the repertoire was profiled, and TCRdb retains in-frame clones only, with some absent. The sample records some 77,000 clones, about 91% being singletons. The specimen comprised peripheral blood, sampled before pregnancy. The receptors come from a female donor with multiple sclerosis, enrolled in a pregnancy study.

The genes are TRBV11-2 and TRBJ2-1; 8 nucleotides match TRBD2. This CDR3 region has 16 residues. CDR1 and CDR2 from the germline V gene are SGHAT and FQNNGV. Trimming cost V 1 base and J 4 bases; bases outside gene matches: 6. The CDR3 sequence: CASSLAGGLGYNEQFF. The CDR3 coding sequence is TGTGCCAGCAGCTTAGCGGGGGGGCTAGGTTACAATGAGCAGTTCTTC.

The chain uses TRBV2 and TRBJ2-3; TRBD2 matches at 11 bases. Germline V gives CDR1 SNHLY, CDR2 FYNNEI. Germline trimming cut 6 bases from V and 2 bases from J; bases unmatched to any gene: 7. The CDR3 consists of 16 residues. The CDR3: CASSMPSGGTTDTQYF. DNA for the CDR3: TGTGCCAGCAGCATGCCTAGCGGGGGGACCACAGATACGCAGTATTTT.

V and J are TRBV4-3 and TRBJ2-7; TRBD2 aligns across 7 bases. CDR1 is LGHNA, CDR2 YSLEER, per germline. J lost 3 bases, V lost 1 base, and 6 bases had no gene match. The CDR3 has 15 residues. In nucleotides, the CDR3 is TGCGCCAGCAGCCAAGCGGCTAGCGGCCTCTACGAGCAGTACTTC. This sequence encodes CASSQAASGLYEQYF.

The rearrangement links TRBV5-4 to TRBJ2-7; 12 bases fit TRBD2. The germline gives CDR1 SGHNT, CDR2 YYREEE (reference sequence). V lost 7 bases to trimming and J lost 2 bases; unmatched junction nucleotides: 7. The CDR3 consists of 15 residues. For the CDR3, the DNA is TGTGCCAGCGGGAGAACTAGCGGGGGGACCTACGAGCAGTACTTC. As protein: CASGRTSGGTYEQYF. Using reference TRBV5-4 and TRBJ2-7 for the parts outside the CDR3, the full variable domain is ETGVTQSPTHLIKTRGQQVTLRCSSQSGHNTVSWYQQALGQGPQFIFQYYREEENGRGNFPPRFSGLQFPNYSSELNVNALELDDSALYLCASGRTSGGTYEQYFGPGTRLTVT.

V and J are TRBV5-6 and TRBJ2-5; D unresolved. The CDR3 totals 12 residues. Germline V CDR1 and CDR2: SGHDT, YYEEEE. Trimming stripped 0 bases from V and 3 bases from J, with 3 bases between. As DNA, the CDR3 is TGTGCCAGCAGCTTGGGCGAAGAGACCCAGTACTTC. Protein sequence: CASSLGEETQYF.

This clone was detected only once. This chain uses TRBV15 with TRBJ2-6; possibly TRBD2 for D (6 bases). The CDR3 is made up of 15 amino acids. V lost 4 bases, J lost 2 bases, and 9 bases lay in between. Germline CDR1 reads LNHNV; CDR2 reads YYDKDF (reference sequence). CDR3 in amino acids: CATSTGGAGANVLTF. The CDR3 DNA is TGTGCCACCAGCACCGGGGGTGCTGGGGCCAACGTCCTGACTTTC.

The V call is TRBV4-3, the J call TRBJ1-1; no clear D gene. Trimming removed 1 base at V and 1 base at J, with 13 bases between. The CDR3 loop spans 16 amino acids. Germline V gene sequence: CDR1 LGHNA, CDR2 YSLEER. CDR3: CASSQGFPKRNTEAFF. CDR3 sequence (DNA): TGCGCCAGCAGCCAAGGCTTTCCTAAAAGGAACACTGAAGCTTTCTTT.

The rearrangement uses TRBV9 and TRBJ2-1; 7 bases map to TRBD1. J was trimmed by 15 bases and V by 3 bases; bases with no gene match: 9. Germline CDR1 reads SGDLS; CDR2 reads YYNGEE. CDR3 length equals 12 residues. CDR3 loop: CASSGLRGQTFF. DNA for the CDR3: TGTGCCAGCAGCGGATTGAGGGGACAGACGTTCTTC.

The rearrangement uses TRBV5-1 and TRBJ2-5; TRBD2 agrees at 8 bases. V trimming: 4 bases; J trimming: 3 bases; junction bases outside the gene matches: 2. Germline values: CDR1 SGHRS, CDR2 YFSETQ. CDR3 length: 13 amino acids. CDR3 protein: CASSNGGEETQYF. As DNA, the CDR3 is TGCGCCAGCAGCAACGGGGGGGAAGAGACCCAGTACTTC.

This chain connects TRBV29-1 to TRBJ2-3, with a possible D match to TRBD2 (6 bases). The V end was cut by 4 bases, the J end by 5 bases, with 16 bases between. CDR1 and CDR2 (germline): SQVTM, ANQGSEA. The CDR3 extends over 14 amino acids. This chain's CDR3 is CSVGVVGGGDTQYF. CDR3 DNA sequence: TGCAGCGTTGGGGTGGTGGGGGGTGGAGATACGCAGTATTTT.

The V call is TRBV5-6, the J call TRBJ2-1; 9 positions match TRBD2. The trim removed 0 bases at V and 9 bases at J, leaving 1 base unmatched. CDR3 size: 13 residues. The germline gives CDR1 SGHDT, CDR2 YYEEEE. The CDR3 here is CASSLVLAGEQFF. In DNA, the CDR3 is TGTGCCAGCAGCTTGGTACTAGCGGGTGAGCAGTTCTTC.

The rearrangement joins TRBV18 to TRBJ1-2; 7 bases fit TRBD1. Trimming removed 2 bases from V and 3 bases from J; junction bases left unmatched: 9. This CDR3 region has 16 residues. Looked up from germline, CDR1 is KGHSH and CDR2 is LQKENI. DNA of the CDR3: TGTGCCAGCTCACCAGGCCCGGACAGGTTGGACTATGGCTACACCTTC. The encoded protein is CASSPGPDRLDYGYTF.

The chain is built from TRBV5-8 and TRBJ1-2, with 8 bases lining up with TRBD1. Trimming at V came to 3 bases and at J to 3 bases, leaving 4 bases not matched to a gene. There are 14 residues in the CDR3. Germline CDR1 reads SGHTS; CDR2 reads YDEGEE. In DNA, the CDR3 is TGTGCCAGCAGCTCGGACAGGGCGTACTATGGCTACACCTTC. Translated, it gives CASSSDRAYYGYTF. The full variable domain, rest sourced from reference TRBV5-8 and TRBJ1-2, is EAGVTQSPTHLIKTRGQQATLRCSPISGHTSVYWYQQALGLGLQFLLWYDEGEERNRGNFPPRFSGRQFPNYSSELNVNALELEDSALYLCASSSDRAYYGYTFGSGTRLTVV.

The V call is TRBV6-6, the J call TRBJ1-2; TRBD1 might be the D (6 bases). Germline V gene lookup returns CDR1 MNHNY and CDR2 SVGAGI (reference sequence). V was cut by 3 bases and J by 0 bases, with 8 bases left in between. This CDR3 spans 14 amino acids. In DNA, the CDR3 is TGTGCCAGCAGTTATACAGGGACTAACTATGGCTACACCTTC. It translates to CASSYTGTNYGYTF.

This rearrangement joins TRBV11-2 to TRBJ1-1; tentatively, D is TRBD1 (5 bases). Trimming shortened V by 5 bases and J by 3 bases, and 13 bases separated the two germline ends. The V gene's germline CDR1 is SGHAT and CDR2 FQNNGV. This CDR3 region has 14 residues. The CDR3 reads CASSRTGGDTEAFF. The CDR3 coding sequence is TGTGCCAGCAGCCGAACGGGGGGGGACACTGAAGCTTTCTTT.

The rearrangement joins TRBV4-1 to TRBJ2-3; 13 bases map to TRBD2. Germline lookup yields CDR1 MGHRA and CDR2 YSYEKL. Trimming took 3 bases from V and 2 from J; bases not matched to a gene: 8. The CDR3 totals 18 residues. The CDR3: CASSQVRTSGGYTDTQYF. The CDR3 DNA sequence: TGCGCCAGCAGCCAGGTACGGACTAGCGGGGGATACACAGATACGCAGTATTTT.